A single sample is the source of the 28 T cell receptor beta chains below, sequenced in a study of blood T cell repertoires in COVID-19. The table came from immunoSEQ multiplex PCR; TCRdb's copy has only in-frame clones and leaves some out. The sample holds 15,000 or so clones; 85% to 95% are singletons and the top ten take less than 10%. Sample: peripheral blood. Receptor source: a human donor with active COVID-19. The donor label of this sample is uncertain.

The V and J genes are TRBV3-1 (or the pseudogene TRBV3-2) and TRBJ2-2, with 8 bases fitting TRBD2. The ends lost 4 bases at V and 10 bases at J; junction bases unmatched: 11. The germline gives CDR1 LGHDT, CDR2 YNNKEL (reference sequence). The CDR3 has 15 amino acids. The CDR3 is CASSPLWAGGQELFF. CDR3 bases: TGTGCCAGCAGCCCCCTCTGGGCGGGGGGTCAGGAGCTGTTTTTT.

V usage is TRBV7-2 and J usage is TRBJ2-7, with 8 bases fitting TRBD2. Germline CDR1 reads SGHTA; CDR2 reads FQGNSA. V dropped 6 bases and J dropped 2; count of bases not matched to a gene: 6. This CDR3 contains 14 residues. This CDR3 is CASRKRGPAYEQYF. In DNA form, the CDR3 reads TGTGCCAGCAGGAAGCGGGGGCCAGCCTACGAGCAGTACTTC. Variable domain in full (rest from reference TRBV7-2 and TRBJ2-7): GAGVSQSPSNKVTEKGKDVELRCDPISGHTALYWYRQSLGQGLEFLIYFQGNSAPDKSGLPSDRFSAERTGGSVSTLTIQRTQQEDSAVYLCASRKRGPAYEQYFGPGTRLTVT.

The rearrangement uses TRBV5-6 and TRBJ2-7; 8 bases match TRBD1. Germline V gives CDR1 SGHDT, CDR2 YYEEEE. This CDR3 spans 15 amino acids. V lost 2 bases to trimming and J lost 2 bases; unmatched junction nucleotides: 6. The CDR3 DNA reads TGTGCCAGCAGCTTAGGGACAGGCCAAGCCTACGAGCAGTACTTC. This encodes CASSLGTGQAYEQYF.

This clone was recorded only once. This rearrangement joins TRBV5-6 to TRBJ2-7; D is possibly TRBD1 (6 bases). This CDR3 comprises 17 residues. Germline V gives CDR1 SGHDT, CDR2 YYEEEE. V was trimmed by 3 bases and J by 0 bases, leaving 19 bases between them. CDR3: CASSSFTGTPSSYEQYF. The CDR3 bases are TGTGCCAGCAGCTCCTTCACCGGGACACCGAGCTCCTACGAGCAGTACTTC.

V and J are TRBV5-6 and TRBJ1-6; D call uncertain. In germline, CDR1 is SGHDT, CDR2 YYEEEE. There are 12 residues in the CDR3. With 5 bases removed from V and 5 bases from J, the gap between germline ends came to 5 bases. DNA for the CDR3: TGTGCCAGCAGTTTAGATAATTCACCCCTCCACTTT. It translates to CASSLDNSPLHF.

This chain links TRBV10-3 with TRBJ2-7; TRBD2 aligns across 10 bases. The CDR3 loop spans 19 amino acids. V gave up 2 bases and J gave up 5 bases; unmatched junction bases: 18. The germline V gene encodes CDR1 ENHRY and CDR2 SYGVKD. The CDR3 spells CAISEPPPSGGYPRDEQYF. DNA for the CDR3: TGTGCCATCAGTGAGCCGCCCCCTAGCGGGGGTTACCCTCGGGACGAGCAGTACTTC.

The V and J genes are TRBV5-1 and TRBJ2-1; TRBD1 agrees at 7 bases. V shed 3 bases and J 12 bases; nucleotides not matched to a gene: 9. The germline V gene has CDR1 SGHRS and CDR2 YFSETQ. The CDR3 sequence is 13 residues long. CDR3: CASSWEGQERQFF. Here the CDR3 DNA reads TGCGCCAGCAGCTGGGAAGGACAGGAAAGGCAGTTCTTC.

This rearrangement joins TRBV24-1 to TRBJ2-2; 7 nucleotides align to TRBD1. This CDR3 region has 16 residues. Unmatched junction bases numbered 6, after V lost 2 bases and J lost 4 bases. Germline V gives CDR1 KGHDR, CDR2 SFDVKD. The CDR3 region has the DNA TGTGCCACCAGTGATTCAGTAGGGGGCATCACCGGGGAGCTGTTTTTT. Translating gives CATSDSVGGITGELFF.

This clone was recorded only once. The chain carries TRBV19 and TRBJ2-1, with 8 bases lining up with TRBD2. V lost 3 bases to trimming and J lost 4 bases; unmatched junction nucleotides: 14. This CDR3 region has 18 residues. Germline V gives CDR1 LNHDA, CDR2 SQIVND (reference sequence). CDR3 residues: CASSIAPMGSGEYNEQFF. CDR3 nucleotide sequence: TGTGCCAGTAGTATCGCCCCAATGGGTAGCGGGGAGTACAATGAGCAGTTCTTC.

The table lists this clone with a count of one. The chain has TRBV5-8 and TRBJ1-6; a weak D match, TRBD1 (5 bases). Between the trimmed V and J ends, which lost 5 bases and 7 bases, there was a span of 10 bases. Germline CDR1 and CDR2: SGHTS and YDEGEE. The CDR3 totals 13 residues. The CDR3 region is CASRTRGNSPLHF. The CDR3 DNA sequence: TGTGCCAGCAGGACAAGGGGAAATTCACCCCTCCACTTT.

The chain links TRBV18 to TRBJ2-1; TRBD1 agrees at 11 bases. Germline V lookup: CDR1 KGHSH, CDR2 LQKENI. The CDR3 consists of 15 residues. J was trimmed by 6 bases and V by 1 base; bases with no gene match: 2. CDR3 in DNA: TGTGCCAGCTCACCACGGGACAGGGGGTTCAATGAGCAGTTCTTC. It is translated as CASSPRDRGFNEQFF.

V usage is TRBV7-9 and J usage is TRBJ2-1; tentative D call: TRBD1 (6 bases). The germline gives CDR1 SEHNR, CDR2 FQNEAQ (reference sequence). The V and J ends lost 5 bases and 9 bases respectively, with 32 bases between them. This CDR3 comprises 19 residues. This CDR3 reads CASSVDSPMSSYGRGEQFF. CDR3 in DNA: TGTGCCAGCAGCGTGGACAGCCCTATGAGCAGCTACGGAAGGGGTGAGCAGTTCTTC. The variable domain in full, with the rest retrieved from reference TRBV7-9 and TRBJ2-1, is DTGVSQNPRHKITKRGQNVTFRCDPISEHNRLYWYRQTLGQGPEFLTYFQNEAQLEKSRLLSDRFSAERPKGSFSTLEIQRTEQGDSAMYLCASSVDSPMSSYGRGEQFFGPGTRLTVL.

The rearrangement joins TRBV6-2 or TRBV6-3 to TRBJ2-1; maybe TRBD1 (6 bases). V was trimmed by 0 bases and J by 0 bases, leaving 9 bases between them. CDR3 length: 16 residues. From germline, CDR1 is MNHEY and CDR2 SVGEGT. The CDR3 protein is CASSYSGARSYNEQFF. The CDR3 bases are TGTGCCAGCAGTTACTCGGGGGCCCGCTCCTACAATGAGCAGTTCTTC.

A single count supports this clone. V gene TRBV6-5 combines with J gene TRBJ2-7; D may be TRBD2 (5 bases). Germline CDR1 reads MNHEY; CDR2 reads SVGAGI. There are 15 residues in the CDR3. Trimming left V 2 bases short and J 2 bases short, with 13 bases between. The CDR3 reads CASSYPRGTTYEQYF. The CDR3 DNA sequence: TGTGCCAGCAGTTACCCCCGGGGAACGACCTACGAGCAGTACTTC.

This chain uses TRBV7-9 with TRBJ1-1; TRBD1 is a possible D gene (5 bases). The length of the CDR3 is 16 residues. CDR1 and CDR2 (germline): SEHNR, FQNEAQ (reference sequence). Trimming took off 5 bases at V and 1 base at J, with 17 bases between the two ends. In nucleotides, the CDR3 is TGTGCCAGCAGCCTTTTGACAGTTCCGCAGAACACTGAAGCTTTCTTT. Translated, it gives CASSLLTVPQNTEAFF.

The genes are TRBV19 and TRBJ2-2; TRBD2 agrees at 14 bases. CDR3 length: 16 residues. The ends lost 2 bases at V and 6 bases at J; junction bases unmatched: 2. CDR1 LNHDA and CDR2 SQIVND come from the germline V gene (reference sequence). The CDR3 loop is CASSIPGLAGAGELFF. As DNA, the CDR3 is TGTGCCAGTAGTATACCGGGACTAGCGGGAGCCGGGGAGCTGTTTTTT.

The gene calls are TRBV6-5 and TRBJ2-1, with 7 nucleotides matching TRBD1. The junction had 5 bases not matched to a gene; V was cut back by 5 bases and J by 7 bases. The CDR3 contains 13 residues. The germline gives CDR1 MNHEY, CDR2 SVGAGI. CDR3 coding DNA: TGTGCCAGCAGTAAGCCACAGGGGAATGAGCAGTTCTTC. Encoded protein: CASSKPQGNEQFF.

The chain couples TRBV7-2 to TRBJ2-3, with a tentative D call TRBD1 (5 bases). The CDR3 loop spans 14 amino acids. Germline V gene lookup returns CDR1 SGHTA and CDR2 FQGNSA. V lost 5 bases, J lost 2 bases, and 11 bases lay in between. The CDR3 nucleotides are TGTGCCAGCAGCCTCGGACACCCCACAGATACGCAGTATTTT. As protein: CASSLGHPTDTQYF.

V is TRBV6-4 and J is TRBJ2-1; the match to TRBD2 covers 11 bases. This CDR3 has 13 amino acids. Germline lookup yields CDR1 MRHNA and CDR2 SNTAGT. The ends lost 10 bases at V and 7 bases at J; junction bases unmatched: 6. The CDR3 region is CATAGLAGNEQFF. For the CDR3, the DNA is TGTGCCACGGCCGGACTAGCGGGTAATGAGCAGTTCTTC.

J is TRBJ2-7 and V is TRBV24-1, with 7 nucleotides matching TRBD1. The CDR3 contains 12 residues. CDR1 is KGHDR and CDR2 is SFDVKD in the germline V gene. Germline trimming cut 4 bases from V and 8 bases from J; bases unmatched to any gene: 4. The CDR3 loop is CATSEGTAQQYF. CDR3 DNA sequence: TGTGCCACCAGTGAAGGGACAGCCCAGCAGTACTTC.

The V and J genes are TRBV10-1 and TRBJ2-5, with 10 bases matching TRBD2. The CDR3 runs to 17 residues. CDR1 is WNHNN, CDR2 SYGVQD, per germline (reference sequence). V trimming: 0 bases; J trimming: 4 bases; junction bases outside the gene matches: 8. CDR3 nucleotides: TGCGCCAGCAGTGAGTCGAGACTAGCGGGCCAAAGAGAGACCCAGTACTTC. Translating gives CASSESRLAGQRETQYF.

The chain couples TRBV4-1 to TRBJ2-7; TRBD2 agrees at 12 bases. With 5 bases clipped from V and 2 bases from J, the junction kept 16 bases outside the gene matches. Germline V gene sequence: CDR1 MGHRA, CDR2 YSYEKL. This CDR3 is built from 19 residues. The CDR3 spells CASSSPGLAGINGAYEQYF. In nucleotides, the CDR3 is TGCGCCAGCAGCAGCCCAGGACTAGCGGGAATTAACGGGGCCTACGAGCAGTACTTC.

This clone was seen once. This chain joins TRBV7-2 and TRBJ2-3; the match to TRBD1 covers 7 bases. Germline CDR1 SGHTA, CDR2 FQGNSA. Unmatched junction bases numbered 9, after V lost 4 bases and J lost 2 bases. The CDR3 sequence is 16 residues long. In DNA, the CDR3 is TGTGCCAGCAGCTCGGGACAGTTTCTCCTCACAGATACGCAGTATTTT. As protein: CASSSGQFLLTDTQYF. Complete variable domain (other parts from reference TRBV7-2 and TRBJ2-3): GAGVSQSPSNKVTEKGKDVELRCDPISGHTALYWYRQSLGQGLEFLIYFQGNSAPDKSGLPSDRFSAERTGGSVSTLTIQRTQQEDSAVYLCASSSGQFLLTDTQYFGPGTRLTVL.

The genes are TRBV2 and TRBJ2-3, with 9 bases aligning to TRBD1. The length of the CDR3 is 13 residues. The V gene end was trimmed by 6 bases and the J gene end by 8 bases; junction bases not matched to a gene: 6. CDR1 is SNHLY, CDR2 FYNNEI, per germline. For the CDR3, the DNA is TGTGCCAGCAGGGGACAGGGCTTGGGTACGCAGTATTTT. Translation: CASRGQGLGTQYF.

The chain uses TRBV3-1 (or the pseudogene TRBV3-2) and TRBJ2-1; D is unresolved. The CDR3 contains 14 residues. V shed 5 bases and J shed 0 bases, with 8 bases lying between them. Germline CDR1 and CDR2: LGHDT and YNNKEL (reference sequence). This CDR3 reads CASSSISSYNEQFF. The DNA of the CDR3 is TGTGCCAGCAGCAGTATTAGCTCCTACAATGAGCAGTTCTTC.

J is TRBJ2-5 and V is TRBV7-2, with 7 bases fitting TRBD2. Per the germline V gene, CDR1 is SGHTA and CDR2 is FQGNSA. The CDR3 covers 17 residues. V dropped 2 bases and J dropped 4; count of bases not matched to a gene: 13. This CDR3 reads CASSLRGFGLAAETQYF. The CDR3, as DNA: TGTGCCAGCAGCTTACGGGGTTTCGGGCTAGCGGCAGAGACCCAGTACTTC.

The chain employs TRBV28 and TRBJ2-7, with D tentatively TRBD1 (5 bases). The CDR3 is 12 amino acids. V dropped 7 bases and J dropped 1 base, with 8 bases sitting between them. The germline V gene has CDR1 MDHEN and CDR2 SYDVKM. CDR3 nucleotide sequence: TGTGCCAGCACCAAGGGGTCCTACGAGCAGTACTTC. Translating it yields CASTKGSYEQYF.

V and J are TRBV7-9 and TRBJ1-6; 7 bases match TRBD1. Trimming removed 1 base from V and 14 bases from J; junction bases left unmatched: 2. This CDR3 comprises 12 residues. Germline loops: CDR1 SEHNR, CDR2 FQNEAQ (reference sequence). The CDR3 bases are TGTGCCAGCAGCTTAGGTGGGACAGCCCTCCACTTT. Its translation: CASSLGGTALHF. Full variable domain (missing parts from reference TRBV7-9 and TRBJ1-6): DTGVSQNPRHKITKRGQNVTFRCDPISEHNRLYWYRQTLGQGPEFLTYFQNEAQLEKSRLLSDRFSAERPKGSFSTLEIQRTEQGDSAMYLCASSLGGTALHFGNGTRLTVT.